A selection of T cell receptor beta chains follows, all from one sample in a study of CD8 T cells in ankylosing spondylitis. TCRdb recomputed calls from the 5' RACE reads with MiXCR, one row per CDR3 protein. The table records 150,000 to 200,000 distinct CDR3 sequences, more than 9% of them present only once. The sequencing input was blood, either unsorted or a sorted T cell fraction (not recorded which). These receptors originate from a male donor with ankylosing spondylitis or in good health (not recorded which). The CDR3 runs from the conserved cysteine through the conserved F or W. D genes are given only for firm matches. Clone size, where shown, is once, few, many, or a class for clones that have expanded.

V gene: TRBV7-6; D gene: -; J gene: TRBJ2-5; clone size: many; CDR3 protein: CASSLAAERLETQYF; CDR3 DNA: TGTGCCAGCAGCTTAGCTGCGGAGCGGCTGGAGACCCAGTACTTC
V gene: TRBV6-6; D gene: TRBD2; J gene: TRBJ2-1; clone size: few; CDR3 protein: CASSYGVRGEEFF; CDR3 DNA: TGTGCCAGCAGTTATGGTGTGCGGGGGGAGGAGTTCTTC
V gene: TRBV12-3/TRBV12-4; D gene: TRBD2; J gene: TRBJ2-5; clone size: -; CDR3 protein: CASSEAGEGTQYF; CDR3 DNA: TGTGCCAGCAGCGAAGCGGGAGAAGGTACCCAGTACTTC
V gene: TRBV5-1; D gene: -; J gene: TRBJ2-1; clone size: many; CDR3 protein: CASSLEARDFMHFF; CDR3 DNA: TGCGCCAGCAGCTTGGAAGCACGGGACTTCATGCATTTCTTC
V gene: TRBV7-9; D gene: -; J gene: TRBJ1-5; clone size: -; CDR3 protein: CASSLAPSQGFNQPQHF; CDR3 DNA: TGTGCCAGCAGCTTAGCTCCCTCCCAGGGATTCAATCAGCCCCAGCATTTT
V gene: TRBV24-1; D gene: -; J gene: TRBJ2-7; clone size: few; CDR3 protein: CATSEGTGRYEQYF; CDR3 DNA: TGTGCCACCAGTGAAGGGACGGGCCGCTACGAGCAGTACTTC
V gene: TRBV5-1; D gene: TRBD2; J gene: TRBJ2-7; clone size: many; CDR3 protein: CASSLAGTSGGHYEQYF; CDR3 DNA: TGCGCCAGCAGCTTGGCAGGGACTAGCGGGGGGCACTACGAGCAGTACTTC
V gene: TRBV29-1; D gene: -; J gene: TRBJ2-7; clone size: many; CDR3 protein: CSVGGPGGYEQYF; CDR3 DNA: TGCAGCGTTGGGGGTCCTGGGGGCTACGAGCAGTACTTC
V gene: TRBV5-1; D gene: -; J gene: TRBJ2-3; clone size: many; CDR3 protein: CASSLVGGSKDTQYF; CDR3 DNA: TGCGCCAGCAGCTTGGTTGGGGGTTCGAAAGATACGCAGTATTTT
V gene: TRBV4-1; D gene: -; J gene: TRBJ2-1; clone size: many; CDR3 protein: CASSQDLAYNEQFF; CDR3 DNA: TGCGCCAGCAGCCAAGACTTGGCCTACAATGAGCAGTTCTTC
V gene: TRBV5-6; D gene: TRBD2; J gene: TRBJ2-3; clone size: many; CDR3 protein: CASSLGTSGTYF; CDR3 DNA: TGTGCCAGCAGCTTGGGGACTAGCGGGACTTATTTT
V gene: TRBV28; D gene: TRBD1; J gene: TRBJ2-3; clone size: few; CDR3 protein: CASSLRDREVDTQYF; CDR3 DNA: TGTGCCAGCAGTTTAAGGGACAGGGAGGTAGATACGCAGTATTTT
V gene: TRBV12-3/TRBV12-4; D gene: -; J gene: TRBJ1-1; clone size: many; CDR3 protein: CASSRLNTEAFF; CDR3 DNA: TGTGCCAGCAGCAGGCTGAACACTGAAGCTTTCTTT
V gene: TRBV6-1; D gene: -; J gene: TRBJ1-1; clone size: few; CDR3 protein: CASGAGTNTEAFF; CDR3 DNA: TGTGCCAGCGGAGCCGGGACTAACACTGAAGCTTTCTTT
V gene: TRBV5-1; D gene: TRBD2; J gene: TRBJ2-7; clone size: many; CDR3 protein: CASSLARGGGTDEQYF; CDR3 DNA: TGCGCCAGCAGCTTGGCTCGCGGGGGGGGAACGGACGAGCAGTACTTC
V gene: TRBV29-1; D gene: -; J gene: TRBJ2-3; clone size: few; CDR3 protein: CRAGSGTQYF; CDR3 DNA: TGTCGGGCAGGGTCGGGTACGCAGTATTTT
V gene: TRBV3-1; D gene: -; J gene: TRBJ2-1; clone size: few; CDR3 protein: CASSQQIVRANEQSF; CDR3 DNA: TGTGCCAGCAGCCAACAGATAGTGAGGGCTAATGAGCAGTCCTTC
V gene: TRBV20-1; D gene: -; J gene: TRBJ1-5; clone size: many; CDR3 protein: CSARTMMGLNGLGQPQHF; CDR3 DNA: TGCAGTGCTAGAACGATGATGGGGTTGAACGGGCTTGGTCAGCCCCAGCATTTT
V gene: TRBV6-4; D gene: -; J gene: TRBJ2-6; clone size: many; CDR3 protein: CASSETQGSPGANVLTF; CDR3 DNA: TGTGCCAGCAGCGAAACGCAGGGGAGTCCTGGGGCCAACGTCCTGACTTTC
V gene: TRBV20-1; D gene: TRBD1; J gene: TRBJ2-7; clone size: many; CDR3 protein: CSARVGTGGDEQYF; CDR3 DNA: TGCAGTGCTAGAGTCGGGACAGGGGGTGACGAGCAGTACTTC
V gene: TRBV12-3/TRBV12-4; D gene: -; J gene: TRBJ2-7; clone size: many; CDR3 protein: CASSPRRVERQYF; CDR3 DNA: TGTGCCAGCAGTCCCCGGCGGGTGGAGCGTCAGTACTTC
V gene: TRBV11-2; D gene: TRBD1; J gene: TRBJ1-1; clone size: few; CDR3 protein: CASSFGQGRLEAFF; CDR3 DNA: TGTGCCAGCAGCTTCGGACAGGGAAGATTGGAAGCTTTCTTT
V gene: TRBV12-3/TRBV12-4; D gene: TRBD1; J gene: TRBJ2-3; clone size: many; CDR3 protein: CASSDAGQGSDTQYF; CDR3 DNA: TGTGCCAGCAGCGACGCCGGACAGGGGTCAGATACGCAGTATTTT
V gene: TRBV29-1; D gene: TRBD1; J gene: TRBJ2-7; clone size: many; CDR3 protein: CSVDGQGRNEQYF; CDR3 DNA: TGCAGCGTTGACGGACAGGGCCGGAACGAGCAGTACTTC
V gene: TRBV4-2; D gene: -; J gene: TRBJ2-1; clone size: -; CDR3 protein: CASSQDLSGNEQFF; CDR3 DNA: TGTGCCAGCAGCCAAGATTTGAGCGGCAATGAGCAGTTCTTC
V gene: TRBV12-3/TRBV12-4; D gene: -; J gene: TRBJ1-1; clone size: -; CDR3 protein: CASSPGGGLREAFF; CDR3 DNA: TGTGCCAGCAGCCCTGGCGGGGGGTTGAGGGAAGCTTTCTTT
V gene: TRBV5-1; D gene: -; J gene: TRBJ2-2; clone size: -; CDR3 protein: CASSLGRHGAQPEFTGELFF; CDR3 DNA: TGCGCCAGCAGCTTGGGACGACACGGGGCCCAACCCGAATTCACCGGGGAGCTGTTTTTT
V gene: TRBV6-5; D gene: -; J gene: TRBJ1-5; clone size: many; CDR3 protein: CASNWETNQPQHF; CDR3 DNA: TGTGCCAGCAATTGGGAGACCAATCAGCCCCAGCATTTT
V gene: TRBV27; D gene: -; J gene: TRBJ2-1; clone size: few; CDR3 protein: CASSLMFRSETQFF; CDR3 DNA: TGTGCCAGCAGTTTAATGTTTCGATCGGAAACGCAGTTCTTC
V gene: TRBV3-1; D gene: -; J gene: TRBJ1-1; clone size: many; CDR3 protein: CASSQDLGTGEAFF; CDR3 DNA: TGTGCCAGCAGCCAAGATTTAGGGACGGGTGAAGCTTTCTTT